Each of the 23 T cell receptor beta chains below was sequenced from the same sample in a study of blood T cell repertoires in COVID-19 (dated by TCRdb to the early 2020s). The method behind the library was the immunoSEQ multiplex PCR assay. Held by TCRdb, this immuneACCESS table contains in-frame sequences only and omits some clones. Under half of the omission traces to an unresolved V gene where checked; the cause of the rest is unknown. The sample has about 150,000 clones on record, roughly 80% of them singletons. In total, the top ten clones hold under 10% of the sample. What was sequenced was peripheral blood. These receptors all come from a middle-aged man with active or convalescent COVID-19.

The gene calls are TRBV25-1 and TRBJ1-2; 8 positions match TRBD1. J gave up 5 bases and V 4 bases, and 9 bases lay outside the gene matches. Germline V gene lookup returns CDR1 MGHDK and CDR2 SYGVNS. The CDR3 runs 15 residues. CDR3 amino acids: CASSGTGLEPYGYTF. CDR3 sequence (DNA): TGTGCCAGCAGTGGGACAGGGCTGGAGCCTTATGGCTACACCTTC.

V and J are TRBV7-9 and TRBJ1-3, with D hard to call. This CDR3 has 16 amino acids. CDR1 is SEHNR, CDR2 FQNEAQ, per germline (reference sequence). Trimming stripped 5 bases from V and 0 bases from J, with 14 bases between. CDR3 loop: CASSLISAISGNTIYF. The DNA for the CDR3 is TGTGCCAGCAGCCTTATTAGCGCCATCTCTGGAAACACCATATATTTT.

The J gene is TRBJ1-1, the V gene TRBV7-2; TRBD1 matches 8 bases. The CDR3 sequence is 15 residues long. CDR1 SGHTA and CDR2 FQGNSA come from the germline V gene. V shed 1 base and J 3 bases; nucleotides not matched to a gene: 4. For the CDR3, the DNA is TGTGCCAGCAGCTTAGAACAGGGGGGGGACACTGAAGCTTTCTTT. It is translated as CASSLEQGGDTEAFF.

Only a few counts were recorded for this clone. This chain links TRBV27 with TRBJ2-2; 10 bases map to TRBD2. This CDR3 comprises 14 residues. V trimming: 7 bases; J trimming: 7 bases; junction bases outside the gene matches: 6. CDR1 is MNHEY and CDR2 is SMNVEV in the germline V gene (reference sequence). The CDR3 spells CASTVAGGNGELFF. CDR3 nucleotide sequence: TGTGCCAGCACCGTAGCGGGAGGCAACGGGGAGCTGTTTTTT.

This clone showed up just a few times. The chain employs TRBV7-9 and TRBJ1-2, with D possibly matching TRBD1 (5 bases). This CDR3 region has 12 residues. Trimming left V 3 bases short and J 6 bases short, with 8 bases between. Germline CDR1 SEHNR, CDR2 FQNEAQ (reference sequence). The CDR3 bases are TGTGCCAGCAGCTTGGGACTCCATGGCTACACCTTC. Residues: CASSLGLHGYTF.

The chain links TRBV28 to TRBJ1-1; the D gene is possibly TRBD1 (6 bases). This CDR3 region has 14 residues. Trimming cost V 5 bases and J 4 bases, with 14 bases left between them. Germline loops: CDR1 MDHEN, CDR2 SYDVKM. The CDR3 region has the DNA TGTGCCAGCAGTCCGGGCGGGGGGCGCACTGAAGCTTTCTTT. Protein product: CASSPGGGRTEAFF.

The genes are TRBV28 and TRBJ1-5; 11 bases are a match to TRBD1. V shed 3 bases, J shed 6 bases, and the junction held 7 bases outside the gene matches. Germline V CDR1 and CDR2: MDHEN, SYDVKM. The CDR3 covers 16 residues. CDR3 amino acids: CASSFGTGGHIQPQHF. Here the CDR3 DNA reads TGTGCCAGCAGTTTCGGGACAGGGGGTCACATTCAGCCCCAGCATTTT.

V gene TRBV19 combines with J gene TRBJ2-7; tentative D call: TRBD1 (6 bases). Germline V gene lookup returns CDR1 LNHDA and CDR2 SQIVND (reference sequence). Trimming cost V 3 bases and J 4 bases, with 10 bases left between them. The CDR3 length is 13 residues. The CDR3, as DNA: TGTGCCAGTAGTATCCGGGACAATTACGAGCAGTACTTC. It codes for CASSIRDNYEQYF.

V and J are TRBV6-6 and TRBJ2-5; D is possibly TRBD2 (5 bases). Looked up from germline, CDR1 is MNHNY and CDR2 is SVGAGI (reference sequence). V dropped 2 bases and J dropped 1 base, with 8 bases sitting between them. There are 14 residues in the CDR3. CDR3 loop: CASSYRRVQETQYF. Written as DNA, the CDR3 is TGTGCCAGCAGTTACCGGCGGGTCCAAGAGACCCAGTACTTC.

The V gene is TRBV28, the J gene TRBJ1-2, with D maybe TRBD1 (5 bases). CDR1 is MDHEN, CDR2 SYDVKM, per germline. Trimming left V 5 bases short and J 0 bases short, with 19 bases between. This CDR3 has 17 amino acids. For the CDR3, the DNA is TGTGCCAGCAGTCCCGGTTCGGGGGGGATACCTAACTATGGCTACACCTTC. Its protein product is CASSPGSGGIPNYGYTF.

This CDR3 reads CASSDSFVMNRRGRYEQYF. DNA for the CDR3: TGTGCCAGCAGCGACAGCTTCGTTATGAACCGCAGGGGGCGCTACGAGCAGTACTTC. The chain is built from TRBV6-4 and TRBJ2-7; 8 nucleotides agree with TRBD1. Losses at the gene ends were 6 bases for V and 3 bases for J; bases not matched to a gene: 22. This CDR3 has 19 residues. Germline CDR1 and CDR2: MRHNA and SNTAGT.

A single count supports this clone. This chain uses TRBV28 with TRBJ2-6; D not certain. The ends were cut back, 7 bases at V and 0 bases at J, with 7 bases in the middle. The CDR3 is 14 residues long. CDR1 is MDHEN, CDR2 SYDVKM, per germline. CDR3 DNA: TGTGCCAGCATCAGCGACTCTGGGGCCAACGTCCTGACTTTC. This gives the protein CASISDSGANVLTF.

The V call is TRBV18, the J call TRBJ1-5; D not resolved. The CDR3 consists of 15 residues. Germline CDR1 KGHSH, CDR2 LQKENI. The ends were cut back, 2 bases at V and 2 bases at J, with 10 bases in the middle. In DNA form, the CDR3 reads TGTGCCAGCTCACCAGGTCAGCGCGGCAATCAGCCCCAGCATTTT. It is translated as CASSPGQRGNQPQHF. Combining the CDR3 with reference TRBV18 and TRBJ1-5 gives the whole variable domain NAGVMQNPRHLVRRRGQEARLRCSPMKGHSHVYWYRQLPEEGLKFMVYLQKENIIDESGMPKERFSAEFPKEGPSILRIQQVVRGDSAAYFCASSPGQRGNQPQHFGDGTRLSIL.

This rearrangement joins TRBV4-1 to TRBJ1-1; 7 nucleotides agree with TRBD1. With V trimmed by 2 bases and J by 4 bases, 10 bases remained unmatched. The CDR3 is 16 residues long. Germline CDR1 MGHRA, CDR2 YSYEKL. The CDR3 sequence is CASSQLFTGVGTEAFF. CDR3 nucleotide sequence: TGCGCCAGCAGCCAACTTTTCACAGGGGTGGGCACTGAAGCTTTCTTT.

The V call is TRBV4-2, the J call TRBJ1-5; D may be TRBD1 (5 bases). The germline V gene has CDR1 LGHNA and CDR2 YNFKEQ. V was trimmed by 1 base and J by 7 bases, leaving 8 bases between them. The CDR3 is made up of 13 amino acids. Here the CDR3 reads CASSQGSGQPQHF. CDR3 DNA sequence: TGTGCCAGCAGCCAAGGGTCAGGGCAGCCCCAGCATTTT.

In its sample, this clone was seen a few times. The V and J genes are TRBV3-1 (or the pseudogene TRBV3-2) and TRBJ1-2, with 10 bases identical to TRBD1. The CDR3 runs to 14 residues. With 4 bases clipped from V and 3 bases from J, the junction kept 2 bases outside the gene matches. CDR1 and CDR2 (germline): LGHDT, YNNKEL (reference sequence). The CDR3 loop is CASSRGQGDYGYTF. The CDR3 DNA sequence: TGTGCCAGCAGCCGCGGACAGGGGGACTATGGCTACACCTTC.

This clone has a handful of counts. The V call is TRBV7-9, the J call TRBJ1-1; 7 positions match TRBD1. Germline-derived CDR1 and CDR2 are SEHNR and FQNEAQ (reference sequence). The CDR3 extends over 15 amino acids. The junction had 8 bases not matched to a gene; V was cut back by 6 bases and J by 1 base. This CDR3 reads CASSSSGGRNTEAFF. As DNA, the CDR3 is TGTGCCAGCAGTTCATCAGGGGGGCGGAACACTGAAGCTTTCTTT.

This clone was recorded once. V and J are TRBV29-1 and TRBJ2-1; 7 nucleotides line up with TRBD2. Germline V gives CDR1 SQVTM, CDR2 ANQGSEA. The CDR3 contains 13 residues. Germline trimming cut 3 bases from V and 9 bases from J; bases unmatched to any gene: 8. Here the CDR3 reads CSVDRTSYGEQFF. CDR3 bases: TGCAGCGTTGACAGGACTAGTTATGGTGAGCAGTTCTTC.

The chain joins TRBV11-1 to TRBJ2-7, with 8 nucleotides matching TRBD2. The CDR3 consists of 15 residues. Germline values: CDR1 SGHAT, CDR2 FQDESV (reference sequence). The J segment lost 0 bases and the V segment lost 6 bases, leaving 7 bases of the junction unmatched. CDR3 nucleotides: TGTGCCAGCAGACTAACTAGCGGAGGCTCCTACGAGCAGTACTTC. Protein: CASRLTSGGSYEQYF. Full variable domain (rest looked up from reference TRBV11-1 and TRBJ2-7): EAEVAQSPRYKITEKSQAVAFWCDPISGHATLYWYRQILGQGPELLVQFQDESVVDDSQLPKDRFSAERLKGVDSTLKIQPAELGDSAMYLCASRLTSGGSYEQYFGPGTRLTVT.

V is TRBV28 and J is TRBJ1-3; D might be TRBD1 (5 bases). Germline V gene sequence: CDR1 MDHEN, CDR2 SYDVKM. The V and J ends lost 5 bases and 9 bases respectively, with 26 bases between them. This CDR3 is 17 amino acids long. CDR3 region: CASSMDKDGFRVGTIYF. Here the CDR3 DNA reads TGTGCCAGCAGTATGGACAAGGACGGCTTTCGTGTCGGCACCATATATTTT. Combining the CDR3 with reference TRBV28 and TRBJ1-3 gives the whole variable domain DVKVTQSSRYLVKRTGEKVFLECVQDMDHENMFWYRQDPGLGLRLIYFSYDVKMKEKGDIPEGYSVSREKKERFSLILESASTNQTSMYLCASSMDKDGFRVGTIYFGEGSWLTVV.

V is TRBV11-1 and J is TRBJ2-7, with 10 nucleotides matching TRBD1. Germline values: CDR1 SGHAT, CDR2 FQDESV (reference sequence). The V segment lost 4 bases and the J segment 7 bases; nucleotides outside the gene matches: 4. This CDR3 has 13 amino acids. The CDR3 loop reads CASSWGTGEEQYF. The CDR3 nucleotides are TGTGCCAGCAGCTGGGGGACAGGGGAAGAGCAGTACTTC.

The rearrangement joins TRBV28 to TRBJ1-1; D perhaps matches TRBD1 (6 bases). V was trimmed by 4 bases and J by 2 bases, leaving 11 bases between them. The germline gives CDR1 MDHEN, CDR2 SYDVKM. The CDR3 runs 14 residues. The CDR3 DNA reads as TGTGCCAGCAGTTCCAGGGGATTTAACACTGAAGCTTTCTTT. This encodes CASSSRGFNTEAFF.

J is TRBJ2-5 and V is TRBV7-7, with TRBD1 matching 9 bases. The germline V gene has CDR1 SSHAT and CDR2 FNYEAQ (reference sequence). Trimming at V came to 5 bases and at J to 3 bases, leaving 10 bases not matched to a gene. This CDR3 comprises 16 residues. Here the CDR3 reads CASSLLGDREKETQYF. The CDR3 DNA reads as TGTGCCAGCAGCCTCCTTGGGGACAGGGAAAAAGAGACCCAGTACTTC.